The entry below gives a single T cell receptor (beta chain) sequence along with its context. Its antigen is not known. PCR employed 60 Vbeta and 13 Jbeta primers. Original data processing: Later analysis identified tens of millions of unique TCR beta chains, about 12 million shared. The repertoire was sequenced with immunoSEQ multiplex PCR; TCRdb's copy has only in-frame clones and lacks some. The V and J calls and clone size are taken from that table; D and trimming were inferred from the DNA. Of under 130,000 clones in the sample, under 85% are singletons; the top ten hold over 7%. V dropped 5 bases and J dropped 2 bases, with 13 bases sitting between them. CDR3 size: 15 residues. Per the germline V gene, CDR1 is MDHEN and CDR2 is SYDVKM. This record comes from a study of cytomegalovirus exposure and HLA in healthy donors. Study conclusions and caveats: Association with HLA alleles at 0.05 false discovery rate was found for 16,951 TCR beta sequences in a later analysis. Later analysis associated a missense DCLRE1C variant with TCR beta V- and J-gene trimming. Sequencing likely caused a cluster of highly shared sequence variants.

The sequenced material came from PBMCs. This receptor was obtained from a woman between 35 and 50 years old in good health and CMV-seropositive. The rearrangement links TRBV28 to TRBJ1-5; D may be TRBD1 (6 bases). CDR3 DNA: TGTGCCAGCAGTCCACAGGGTTCGCGCAATCAGCCCCAGCATTTT. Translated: CASSPQGSRNQPQHF.